This T cell receptor (beta chain) was profiled in a study of T cell repertoires in cytomegalovirus infection. Study observations and caveats: In two of eight donors, the top clonotype was HLA-C-restricted CMV-specific.

The table lists this clonotype with many counts. The antigen remains unidentified. V trimming: 0 bases; J trimming: 2 bases; junction bases outside the gene matches: 10. The CDR3 covers 18 residues. TCRdb ran MiXCR on the reads and lists one entry per CDR3 protein. Here the sample spans 450,000 to 550,000 distinct CDR3 sequences, approximately 15% being singletons. The genes are TRBV6-7 and TRBJ1-5; 7 bases are a match to TRBD1. TRBV6-7 is sorted into the ORF group, with uncertain function. Input material: CD8+ T cells from PBMCs. This sequence originates from a human donor in good health (CMV status not recorded). Some clones in this sample may be carry-over from other donors' samples. CDR3 region: CASSYSDRKRDRNQPQHF. Written as DNA, the CDR3 is TGTGCCAGCAGTTACTCGGACAGGAAGAGGGATCGCAATCAGCCCCAGCATTTT.